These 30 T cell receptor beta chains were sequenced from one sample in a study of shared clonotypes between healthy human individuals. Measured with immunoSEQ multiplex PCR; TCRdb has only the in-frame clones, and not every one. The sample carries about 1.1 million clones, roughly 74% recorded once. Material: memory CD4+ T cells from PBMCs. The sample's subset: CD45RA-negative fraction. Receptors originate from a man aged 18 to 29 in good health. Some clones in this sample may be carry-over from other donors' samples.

CDR3 amino acids: CSVEGYTGQVNYNEQFF. DNA of the CDR3: TGCAGCGTTGAAGGGTATACTGGACAGGTCAACTACAATGAGCAGTTCTTC. This rearrangement joins TRBV29-1 to TRBJ2-1, with 7 positions matching TRBD1. V was clipped by 1 base and J by 3 bases; unmatched bases: 12. Germline loops: CDR1 SQVTM, CDR2 ANQGSEA. The CDR3 is made up of 17 amino acids.

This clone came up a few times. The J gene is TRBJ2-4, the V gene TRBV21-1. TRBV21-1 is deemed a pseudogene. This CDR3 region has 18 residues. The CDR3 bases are TGTGCCAGCAGCAAAGGTGAAGGGAATACATTAGCCAAAAACATTCAGTACTTC. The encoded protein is CASSKGEGNTLAKNIQYF.

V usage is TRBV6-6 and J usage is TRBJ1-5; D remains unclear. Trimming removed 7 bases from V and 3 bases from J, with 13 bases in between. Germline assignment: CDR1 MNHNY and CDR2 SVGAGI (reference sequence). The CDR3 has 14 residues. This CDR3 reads CASTTAGANQPQHF. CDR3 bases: TGTGCCAGCACCACAGCCGGAGCCAATCAGCCCCAGCATTTT.

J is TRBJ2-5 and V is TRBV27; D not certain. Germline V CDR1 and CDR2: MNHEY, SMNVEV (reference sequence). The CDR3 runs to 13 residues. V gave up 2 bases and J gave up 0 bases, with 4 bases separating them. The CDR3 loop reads CASSLGYQETQYF. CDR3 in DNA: TGTGCCAGCAGTTTAGGGTACCAAGAGACCCAGTACTTC.

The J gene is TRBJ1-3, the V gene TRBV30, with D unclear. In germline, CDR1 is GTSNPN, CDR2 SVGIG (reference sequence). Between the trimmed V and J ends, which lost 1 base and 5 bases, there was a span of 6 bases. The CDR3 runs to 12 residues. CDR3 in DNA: TGTGCCTGGAGTGAACAGCGAAACACCATATATTTT. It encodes CAWSEQRNTIYF.

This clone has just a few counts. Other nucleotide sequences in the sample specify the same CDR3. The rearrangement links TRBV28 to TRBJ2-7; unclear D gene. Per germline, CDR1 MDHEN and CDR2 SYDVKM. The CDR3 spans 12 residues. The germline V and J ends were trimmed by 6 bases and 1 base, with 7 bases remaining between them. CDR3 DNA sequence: TGTGCCAGCAGCTCCGATTCCTACGAGCAGTACTTC. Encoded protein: CASSSDSYEQYF. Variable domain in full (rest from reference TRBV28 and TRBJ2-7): DVKVTQSSRYLVKRTGEKVFLECVQDMDHENMFWYRQDPGLGLRLIYFSYDVKMKEKGDIPEGYSVSREKKERFSLILESASTNQTSMYLCASSSDSYEQYFGPGTRLTVT.

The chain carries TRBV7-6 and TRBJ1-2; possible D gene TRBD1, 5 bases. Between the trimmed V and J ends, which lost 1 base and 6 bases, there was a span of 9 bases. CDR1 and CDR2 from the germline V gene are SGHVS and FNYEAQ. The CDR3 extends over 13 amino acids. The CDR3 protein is CASSLGGVDGYTF. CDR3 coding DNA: TGTGCCAGCAGCTTAGGGGGGGTAGATGGCTACACCTTC.

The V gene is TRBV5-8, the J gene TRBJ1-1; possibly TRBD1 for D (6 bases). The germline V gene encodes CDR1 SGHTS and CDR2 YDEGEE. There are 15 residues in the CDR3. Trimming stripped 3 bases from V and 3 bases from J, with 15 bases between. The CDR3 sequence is CASSSQGYGDTEAFF. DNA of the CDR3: TGTGCCAGCAGCTCACAGGGCTACGGGGACACTGAAGCTTTCTTT.

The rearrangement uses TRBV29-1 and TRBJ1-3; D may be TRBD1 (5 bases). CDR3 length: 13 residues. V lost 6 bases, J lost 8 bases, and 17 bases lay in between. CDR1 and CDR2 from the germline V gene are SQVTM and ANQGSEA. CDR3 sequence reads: CSVLVRGRHTIYF. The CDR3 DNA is TGCAGCGTACTGGTGAGGGGTCGGCACACCATATATTTT. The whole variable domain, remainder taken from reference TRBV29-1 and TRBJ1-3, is SAVISQKPSRDICQRGTSLTIQCQVDSQVTMMFWYRQQPGQSLTLIATANQGSEATYESGFVIDKFPISRPNLTFSTLTVSNMSPEDSSIYLCSVLVRGRHTIYFGEGSWLTVV.

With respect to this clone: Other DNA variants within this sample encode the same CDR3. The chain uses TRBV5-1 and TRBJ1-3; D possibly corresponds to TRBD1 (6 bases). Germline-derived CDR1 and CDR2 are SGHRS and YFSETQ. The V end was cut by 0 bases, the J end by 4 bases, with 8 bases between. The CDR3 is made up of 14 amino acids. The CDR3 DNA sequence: TGCGCCAGCAGCTTGGGGACAGCCGGAAACACCATATATTTT. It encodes CASSLGTAGNTIYF.

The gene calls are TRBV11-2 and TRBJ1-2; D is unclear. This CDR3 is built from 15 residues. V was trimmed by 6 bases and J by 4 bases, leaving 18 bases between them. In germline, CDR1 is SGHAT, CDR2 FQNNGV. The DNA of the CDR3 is TGTGCCAGCAGACCCCGACCCGGCGGACCCTATGGCTACACCTTC. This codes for CASRPRPGGPYGYTF. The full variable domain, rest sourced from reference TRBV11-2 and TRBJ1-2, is EAGVAQSPRYKIIEKRQSVAFWCNPISGHATLYWYQQILGQGPKLLIQFQNNGVVDDSQLPKDRFSAERLKGVDSTLKIQPAKLEDSAVYLCASRPRPGGPYGYTFGSGTRLTVV.

CDR3 nucleotides: TGCAGCGTTGTCGAGGGAAACTATGGCTACACCTTC. Translation gives CSVVEGNYGYTF. The V call is TRBV29-1, the J call TRBJ1-2, with D hard to call. Trimming stripped 4 bases from V and 2 bases from J, with 8 bases between. The CDR3 loop spans 12 amino acids. Germline V CDR1 and CDR2: SQVTM, ANQGSEA. Filled out from reference TRBV29-1 and TRBJ1-2, the complete variable domain reads SAVISQKPSRDICQRGTSLTIQCQVDSQVTMMFWYRQQPGQSLTLIATANQGSEATYESGFVIDKFPISRPNLTFSTLTVSNMSPEDSSIYLCSVVEGNYGYTFGSGTRLTVV.

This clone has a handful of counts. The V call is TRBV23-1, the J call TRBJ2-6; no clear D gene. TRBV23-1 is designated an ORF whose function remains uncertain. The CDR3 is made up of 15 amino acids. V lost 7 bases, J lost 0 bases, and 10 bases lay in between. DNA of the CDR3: TGCGCCAGCACGACCAACAGCTCTGGGGCCAACGTCCTGACTTTC. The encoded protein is CASTTNSSGANVLTF.

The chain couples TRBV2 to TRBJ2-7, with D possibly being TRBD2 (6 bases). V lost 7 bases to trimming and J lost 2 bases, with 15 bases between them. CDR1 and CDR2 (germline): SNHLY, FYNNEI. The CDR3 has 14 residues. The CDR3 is CASKYGTDTYEQYF. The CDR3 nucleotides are TGTGCCAGCAAATACGGGACTGATACCTACGAGCAGTACTTC.

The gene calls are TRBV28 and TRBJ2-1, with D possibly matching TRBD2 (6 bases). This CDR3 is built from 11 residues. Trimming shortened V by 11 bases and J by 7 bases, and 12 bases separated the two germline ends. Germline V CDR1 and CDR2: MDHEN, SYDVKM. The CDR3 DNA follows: TGTGCCTCCCCTAGCGAAAATGAGCAGTTCTTC. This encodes CASPSENEQFF.

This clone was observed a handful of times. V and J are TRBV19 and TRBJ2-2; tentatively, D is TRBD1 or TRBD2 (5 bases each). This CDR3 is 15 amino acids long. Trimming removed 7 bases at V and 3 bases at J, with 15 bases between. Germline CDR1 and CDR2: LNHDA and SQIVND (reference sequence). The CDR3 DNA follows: TGTGCCAGTACTCCAGGGAGAGTAGACACCGGGGAGCTGTTTTTT. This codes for CASTPGRVDTGELFF.

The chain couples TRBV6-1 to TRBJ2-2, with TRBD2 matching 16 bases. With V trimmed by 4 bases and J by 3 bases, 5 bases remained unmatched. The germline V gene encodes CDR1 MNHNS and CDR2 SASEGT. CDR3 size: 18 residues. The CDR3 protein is CASSGGLAGGPYTGELFF. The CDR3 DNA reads TGTGCCAGCAGTGGGGGACTAGCGGGAGGGCCGTACACCGGGGAGCTGTTTTTT.

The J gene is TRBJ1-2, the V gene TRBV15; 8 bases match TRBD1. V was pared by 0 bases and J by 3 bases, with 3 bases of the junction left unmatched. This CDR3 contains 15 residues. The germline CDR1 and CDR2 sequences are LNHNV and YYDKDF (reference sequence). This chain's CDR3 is CATSREYRGDYGYTF. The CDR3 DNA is TGTGCCACCAGCAGAGAGTACAGGGGGGACTATGGCTACACCTTC.

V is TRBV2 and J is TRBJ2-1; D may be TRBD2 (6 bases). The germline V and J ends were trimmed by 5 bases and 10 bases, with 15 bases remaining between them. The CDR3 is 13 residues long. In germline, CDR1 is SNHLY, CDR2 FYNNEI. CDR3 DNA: TGTGCCAGCAGTTCAGGGTATGGGGGGGAGCAGTTCTTC. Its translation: CASSSGYGGEQFF.

CDR3 region: CASSEGGGGKNIQYF. The CDR3 region has the DNA TGTGCCAGCAGTGAAGGTGGGGGTGGCAAAAACATTCAGTACTTC. The gene calls are TRBV2 and TRBJ2-4, with D possibly called TRBD1 or TRBD2 (5 bases each). Germline CDR1 is SNHLY and CDR2 is FYNNEI. The CDR3 consists of 15 residues. V gave up 1 base and J gave up 3 bases, with 10 bases separating them.

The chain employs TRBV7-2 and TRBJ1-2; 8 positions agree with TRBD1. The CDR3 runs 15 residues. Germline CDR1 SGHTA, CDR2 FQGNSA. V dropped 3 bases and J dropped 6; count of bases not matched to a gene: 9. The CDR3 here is CASSLFLSTGDGYTF. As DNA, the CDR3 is TGTGCCAGCAGCTTGTTCCTCTCGACAGGGGATGGCTACACCTTC.

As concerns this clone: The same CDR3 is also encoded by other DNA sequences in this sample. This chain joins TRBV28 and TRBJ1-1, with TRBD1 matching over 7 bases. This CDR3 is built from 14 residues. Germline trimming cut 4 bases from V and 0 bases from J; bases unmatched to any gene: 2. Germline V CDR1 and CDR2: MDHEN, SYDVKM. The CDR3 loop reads CASSSGGLNTEAFF. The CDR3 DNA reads TGTGCCAGCAGTTCAGGGGGGCTGAACACTGAAGCTTTCTTT.

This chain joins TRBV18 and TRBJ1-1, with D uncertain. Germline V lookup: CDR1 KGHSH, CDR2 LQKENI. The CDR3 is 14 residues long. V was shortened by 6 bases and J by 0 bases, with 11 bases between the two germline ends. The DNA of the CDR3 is TGTGCCAGCTCCCGCGACAACTTGAACACTGAAGCTTTCTTT. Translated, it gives CASSRDNLNTEAFF.

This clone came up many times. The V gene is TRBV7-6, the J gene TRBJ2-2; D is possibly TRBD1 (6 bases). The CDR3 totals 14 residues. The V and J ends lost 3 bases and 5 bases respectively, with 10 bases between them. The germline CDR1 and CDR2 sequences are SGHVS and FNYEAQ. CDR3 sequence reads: CASSFNRETGELFF. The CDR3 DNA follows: TGTGCCAGCAGCTTCAACAGGGAGACCGGGGAGCTGTTTTTT.

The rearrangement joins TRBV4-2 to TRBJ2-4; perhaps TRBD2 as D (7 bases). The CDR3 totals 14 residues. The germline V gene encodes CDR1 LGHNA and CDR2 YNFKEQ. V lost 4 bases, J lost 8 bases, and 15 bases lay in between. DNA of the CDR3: TGTGCCAGCAGCCGGGGGGGCCCCGAAGACATTCAGTACTTC. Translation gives CASSRGGPEDIQYF.

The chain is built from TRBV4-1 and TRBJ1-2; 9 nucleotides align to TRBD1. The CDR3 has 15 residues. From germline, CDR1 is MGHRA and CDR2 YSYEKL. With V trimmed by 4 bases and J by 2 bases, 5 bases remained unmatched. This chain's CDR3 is CASSLQTGGNYGYTF. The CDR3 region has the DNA TGCGCCAGCAGCCTACAGACAGGGGGGAACTATGGCTACACCTTC.

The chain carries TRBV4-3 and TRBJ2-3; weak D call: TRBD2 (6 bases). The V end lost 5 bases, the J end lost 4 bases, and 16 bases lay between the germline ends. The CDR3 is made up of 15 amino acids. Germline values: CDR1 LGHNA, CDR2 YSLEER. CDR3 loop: CASSEGGVAADTQYF. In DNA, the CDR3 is TGCGCCAGCAGCGAAGGCGGGGTGGCCGCAGATACGCAGTATTTT.

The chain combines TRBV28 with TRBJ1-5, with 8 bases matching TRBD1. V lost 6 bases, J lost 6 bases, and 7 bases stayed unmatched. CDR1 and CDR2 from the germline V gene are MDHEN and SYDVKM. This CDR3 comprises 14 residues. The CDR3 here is CASRAQGGGQPQHF. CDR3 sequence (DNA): TGTGCCAGCAGGGCACAGGGGGGTGGTCAGCCCCAGCATTTT.

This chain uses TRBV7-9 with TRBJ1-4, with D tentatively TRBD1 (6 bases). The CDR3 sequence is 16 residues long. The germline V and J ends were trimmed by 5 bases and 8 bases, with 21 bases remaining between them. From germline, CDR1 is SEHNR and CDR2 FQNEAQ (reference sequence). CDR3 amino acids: CASSTRPGPRGEKLFF. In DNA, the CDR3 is TGTGCCAGCAGCACCCGACCGGGTCCCAGGGGAGAAAAACTGTTTTTT.

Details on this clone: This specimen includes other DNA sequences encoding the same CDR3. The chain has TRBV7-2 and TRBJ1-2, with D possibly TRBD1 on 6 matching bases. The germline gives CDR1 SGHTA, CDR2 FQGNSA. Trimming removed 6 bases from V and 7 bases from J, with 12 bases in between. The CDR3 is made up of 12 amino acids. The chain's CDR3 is CASSLQGSGYTF. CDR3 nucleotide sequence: TGTGCCAGCAGTCTACAGGGTAGTGGCTACACCTTC.